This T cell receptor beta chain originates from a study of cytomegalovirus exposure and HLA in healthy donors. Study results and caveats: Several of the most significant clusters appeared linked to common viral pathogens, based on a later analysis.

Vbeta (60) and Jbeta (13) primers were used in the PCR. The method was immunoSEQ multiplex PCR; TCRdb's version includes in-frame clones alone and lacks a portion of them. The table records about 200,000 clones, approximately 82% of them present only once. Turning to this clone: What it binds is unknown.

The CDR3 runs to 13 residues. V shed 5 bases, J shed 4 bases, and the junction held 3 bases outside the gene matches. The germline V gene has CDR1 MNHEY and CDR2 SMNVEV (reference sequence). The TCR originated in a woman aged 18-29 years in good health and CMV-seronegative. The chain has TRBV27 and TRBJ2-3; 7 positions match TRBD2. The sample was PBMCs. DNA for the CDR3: TGTGCCAGCAGTGCTAGCGGCTCAGATACGCAGTATTTT. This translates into CASSASGSDTQYF.